This T cell receptor (beta chain) was identified in a study of blood T cell repertoires in COVID-19. TCRdb's table, derived via immunoSEQ multiplex PCR, lists solely in-frame clones and lacks some. The table includes 100,000 to 150,000 clones, around 86% detected once. V was pared by 5 bases and J by 3 bases, with 12 bases between. The germline CDR1 and CDR2 sequences are SGHTA and FQGNSA. This CDR3 spans 14 amino acids. V gene TRBV7-2 combines with J gene TRBJ2-3; no definite D call. The sequence was obtained from a man of 80 years or more with active or convalescent COVID-19. The sample comprised peripheral blood. The DNA of the CDR3 is TGTGCCAGCAGCCCCGCCAGTACGACAGATACGCAGTATTTT. Translated: CASSPASTTDTQYF.